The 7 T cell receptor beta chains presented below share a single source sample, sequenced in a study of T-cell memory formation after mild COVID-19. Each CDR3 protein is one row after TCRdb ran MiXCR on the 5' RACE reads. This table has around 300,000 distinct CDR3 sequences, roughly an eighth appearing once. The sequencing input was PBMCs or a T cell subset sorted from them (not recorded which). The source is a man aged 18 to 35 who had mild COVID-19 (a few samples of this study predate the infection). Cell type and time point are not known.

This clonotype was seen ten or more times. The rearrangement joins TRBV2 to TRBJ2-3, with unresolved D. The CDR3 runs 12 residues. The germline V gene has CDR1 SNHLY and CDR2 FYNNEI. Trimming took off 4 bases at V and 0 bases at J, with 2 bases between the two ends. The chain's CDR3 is CASSVSTDTQYF. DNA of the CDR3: TGTGCCAGCAGTGTTAGCACAGATACGCAGTATTTT.

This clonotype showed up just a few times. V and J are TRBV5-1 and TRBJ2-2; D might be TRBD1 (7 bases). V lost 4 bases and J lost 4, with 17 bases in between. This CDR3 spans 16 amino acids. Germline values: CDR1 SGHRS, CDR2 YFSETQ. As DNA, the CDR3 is TGCGCCAGCAGCCCATCAGGGGGGACCATCACCGGGGAGCTGTTTTTT. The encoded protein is CASSPSGGTITGELFF.

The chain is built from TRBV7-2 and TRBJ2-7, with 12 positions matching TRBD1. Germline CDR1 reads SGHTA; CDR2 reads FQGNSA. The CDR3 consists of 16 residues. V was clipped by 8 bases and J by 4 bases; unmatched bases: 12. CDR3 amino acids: CASLALPGQGAYEQYF. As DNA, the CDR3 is TGTGCCAGCTTAGCCCTCCCGGGACAGGGGGCTTACGAGCAGTACTTC.

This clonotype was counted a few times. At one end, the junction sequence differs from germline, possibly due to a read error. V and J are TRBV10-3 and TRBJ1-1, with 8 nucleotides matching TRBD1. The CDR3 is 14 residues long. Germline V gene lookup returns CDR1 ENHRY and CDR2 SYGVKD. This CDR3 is CATSPGTGNTEAFF. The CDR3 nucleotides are TGTGCCACCAGTCCCGGGACAGGGAACACTGAAGCTTTCTTT.

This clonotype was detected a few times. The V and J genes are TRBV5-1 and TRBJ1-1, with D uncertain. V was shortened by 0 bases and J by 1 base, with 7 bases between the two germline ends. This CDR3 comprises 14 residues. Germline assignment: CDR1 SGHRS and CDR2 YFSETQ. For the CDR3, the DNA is TGCGCCAGCAGCTTGGGGTATGGGAACACTGAAGCTTTCTTT. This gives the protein CASSLGYGNTEAFF.

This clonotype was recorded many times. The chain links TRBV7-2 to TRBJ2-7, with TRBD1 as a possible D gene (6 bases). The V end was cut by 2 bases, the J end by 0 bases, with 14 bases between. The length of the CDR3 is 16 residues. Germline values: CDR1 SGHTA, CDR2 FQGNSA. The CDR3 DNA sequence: TGTGCCAGCAGCTTATCGTGGGACACGAGCTCCTACGAGCAGTACTTC. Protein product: CASSLSWDTSSYEQYF.

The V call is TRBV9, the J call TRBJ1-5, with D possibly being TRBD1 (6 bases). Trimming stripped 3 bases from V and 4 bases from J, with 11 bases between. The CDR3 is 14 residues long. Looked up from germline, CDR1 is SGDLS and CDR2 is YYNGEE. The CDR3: CASSARGGNQPQHF. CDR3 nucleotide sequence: TGTGCCAGCAGCGCCCGAGGGGGGAATCAGCCCCAGCATTTT.